The rows below give T cell receptor beta chains drawn from one sample of a study of a mutant IDH1 vaccine in newly diagnosed glioma. This table comes from immunoSEQ multiplex PCR, and its TCRdb copy is limited to in-frame clones, with some not included. The table includes about 60,000 clones, roughly 84% detected once. Their antigens remain unidentified. Sample: PBMCs, taken from a glioma patient whose treatment included an IDH1 peptide vaccine. The receptors were gathered from a man between 18 and 29 years old with glioma. CDR3s include the opening cysteine and the closing phenylalanine or tryptophan. The D gene is left open where the match is weak. Clone size is given for some rows only: seen once, a few or many times, or a class if the clone is expanded.

few TRBJ1-1 TRBV28 . CASYNRGTEAFF TGTGCCAGCTATAATCGGGGCACTGAAGCTTTCTTT
. TRBJ1-5 TRBV7-8 TRBD1 CASSPGGRQPQHF TGTGCCAGCAGCCCAGGGGGCAGGCAGCCCCAGCATTTT
. TRBJ1-1 TRBV11-3 . CASSLEAGNTEAFF TGTGCCAGCAGCTTAGAGGCAGGGAACACTGAAGCTTTCTTT
. TRBJ1-1 TRBV5-5 . CASSFMEVMNTEAFF TGTGCCAGCAGCTTTATGGAGGTTATGAACACTGAAGCTTTCTTT
few TRBJ1-6 TRBV27 . CASSPRGSSYNSPLHF TGTGCCAGCAGCCCCCGGGGGAGCTCCTATAATTCACCCCTCCACTTT
. TRBJ1-5 TRBV5-4 . CASSYQPGQPQHF TGTGCCAGCAGCTACCAACCCGGTCAGCCCCAGCATTTT
. TRBJ1-2 TRBV18 . CASSAGNYGYTF TGTGCCAGCTCAGCGGGGAACTATGGCTACACCTTC
. TRBJ1-1 TRBV4-3 TRBD1 CASSRGQGIVLNTEAFF TGCGCCAGCAGCCGGGGACAGGGGATTGTTCTTAACACTGAAGCTTTCTTT
. TRBJ1-5 TRBV28 . CASSLMTGNQPQHF TGTGCCAGCAGTTTAATGACGGGGAATCAGCCCCAGCATTTT
. TRBJ2-5 TRBV5-1 TRBD1 CASSSGQYEETQYF TGCGCCAGCAGCTCGGGACAGTACGAAGAGACCCAGTACTTC
. TRBJ1-5 TRBV19 . CASTGRFNQPQHF TGTGCCAGTACTGGACGGTTCAATCAGCCCCAGCATTTT
. TRBJ2-1 TRBV11-2 . CASSRGGTGTLYNEQFF TGTGCCAGCAGCCGAGGAGGTACGGGGACCTTATACAATGAGCAGTTCTTC
. TRBJ2-7 TRBV11-2 . CASSFTGSYEQYF TGTGCCAGCAGCTTTACGGGTTCCTACGAGCAGTACTTC
. TRBJ2-7 TRBV14 TRBD1 CASSRQGSSYEQYF TGTGCCAGCAGCCGACAGGGTAGCTCCTACGAGCAGTACTTC
. TRBJ1-2 TRBV19 . CASSPSQESYGYTF TGTGCCAGTAGCCCCTCACAGGAGTCCTATGGCTACACCTTC
. TRBJ2-1 TRBV6-6 TRBD2 CASSYLAGNEQFF TGTGCCAGCAGTTACCTAGCGGGAAATGAGCAGTTCTTC
. TRBJ1-1 TRBV29-1 . CSVVGALNTEAFF TGCAGCGTTGTTGGGGCTTTGAACACTGAAGCTTTCTTT
. TRBJ2-1 TRBV15 . CATSRDRSSYNEQFF TGTGCCACCAGCAGAGATCGTAGCTCCTACAATGAGCAGTTCTTC
few TRBJ1-1 TRBV6-1 . CASITTPNTEAFF TGTGCCAGCATTACGACCCCGAACACTGAAGCTTTCTTT
. TRBJ2-7 TRBV7-9 TRBD2 CASSSDPTSSHEQYF TGTGCCAGCAGCTCCGATCCGACTAGCAGCCACGAGCAGTACTTC
. TRBJ2-3 TRBV27 TRBD2 CASSLPSGGGAIDTQYF TGTGCCAGCAGTTTGCCCTCGGGCGGGGGGGCCATAGATACGCAGTATTTT
once TRBJ2-2 TRBV6-5 TRBD1 CASIQGYTGELFF TGTGCCAGCATACAGGGGTACACCGGGGAGCTGTTTTTT
. TRBJ1-2 TRBV4-3 TRBD1 CASSQDRGRGYTF TGCGCCAGCAGCCAGGACAGGGGAAGGGGCTACACCTTC
. TRBJ1-1 TRBV4-2 . CASSQAGQSMNTEAFF TGTGCCAGCAGCCAAGCCGGACAGTCCATGAACACTGAAGCTTTCTTT
. TRBJ1-1 TRBV4-3 . CASSQESLRAGRAFF TGCGCCAGCAGCCAAGAGAGTTTAAGGGCAGGGAGAGCTTTCTTT
once TRBJ2-1 TRBV7-2 TRBD2 CASSPGGLAGGREQFF TGTGCCAGCAGCCCGGGAGGGCTAGCGGGAGGGCGTGAGCAGTTCTTC
. TRBJ1-4 TRBV5-1 . CASSSTGTSNEKLFF TGCGCCAGCAGCAGCACAGGGACATCTAATGAAAAACTGTTTTTT
. TRBJ2-7 TRBV10-3 . CAISRESSYEQYF TGTGCCATTTCTAGGGAGAGCTCCTACGAGCAGTACTTC
. TRBJ1-5 TRBV6-5 . CASIPAGGQPQHF TGTGCCAGCATACCGGCCGGGGGTCAGCCCCAGCATTTT
. TRBJ1-3 TRBV18 . CASSPPLGGLRNTIYF TGTGCCAGCTCACCCCCCCTCGGGGGGCTAAGGAACACCATATATTTT